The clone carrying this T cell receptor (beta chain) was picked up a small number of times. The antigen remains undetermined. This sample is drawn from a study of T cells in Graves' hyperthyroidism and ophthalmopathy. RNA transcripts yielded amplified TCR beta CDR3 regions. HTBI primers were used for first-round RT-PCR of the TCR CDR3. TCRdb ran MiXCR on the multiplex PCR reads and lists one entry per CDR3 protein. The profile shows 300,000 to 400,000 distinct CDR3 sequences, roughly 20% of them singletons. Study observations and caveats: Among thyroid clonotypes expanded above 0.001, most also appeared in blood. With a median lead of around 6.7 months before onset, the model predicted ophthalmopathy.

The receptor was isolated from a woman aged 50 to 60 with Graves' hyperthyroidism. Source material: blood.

The DNA for the CDR3 is TGTGCCAGCAGCCAAGATCTAGCGGGTCCCTACAATGAGCAGTTCTTC. As protein: CASSQDLAGPYNEQFF. The chain combines TRBV3-1 with TRBJ2-1; 8 positions match TRBD2. CDR3 length: 16 residues. Germline V CDR1 and CDR2: LGHDT, YNNKEL (reference sequence). Trimming took 0 bases from V and 2 from J; bases not matched to a gene: 3.